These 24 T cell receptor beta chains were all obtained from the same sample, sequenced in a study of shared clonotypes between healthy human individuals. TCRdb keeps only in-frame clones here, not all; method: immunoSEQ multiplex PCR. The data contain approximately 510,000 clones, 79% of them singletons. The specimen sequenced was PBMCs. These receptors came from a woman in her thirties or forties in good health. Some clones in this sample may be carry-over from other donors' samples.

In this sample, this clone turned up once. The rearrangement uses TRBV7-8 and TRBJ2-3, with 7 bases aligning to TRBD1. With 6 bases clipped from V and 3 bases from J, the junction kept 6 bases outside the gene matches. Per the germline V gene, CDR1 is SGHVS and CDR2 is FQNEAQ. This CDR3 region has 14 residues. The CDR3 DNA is TGTGCCAGCAGAAGGGACAGATATACAGATACGCAGTATTTT. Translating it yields CASRRDRYTDTQYF.

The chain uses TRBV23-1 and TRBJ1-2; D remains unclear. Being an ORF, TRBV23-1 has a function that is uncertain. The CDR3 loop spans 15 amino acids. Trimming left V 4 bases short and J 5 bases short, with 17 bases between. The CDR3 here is CASSPTRTVPYGYTF. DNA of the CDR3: TGCGCCAGCAGTCCAACCAGGACCGTGCCTTATGGCTACACCTTC.

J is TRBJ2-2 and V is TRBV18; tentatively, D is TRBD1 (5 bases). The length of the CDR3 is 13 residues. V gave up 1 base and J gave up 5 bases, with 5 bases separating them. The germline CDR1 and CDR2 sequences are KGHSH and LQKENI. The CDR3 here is CASSPQGTGELFF. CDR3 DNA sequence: TGTGCCAGCTCACCACAGGGGACCGGGGAGCTGTTTTTT.

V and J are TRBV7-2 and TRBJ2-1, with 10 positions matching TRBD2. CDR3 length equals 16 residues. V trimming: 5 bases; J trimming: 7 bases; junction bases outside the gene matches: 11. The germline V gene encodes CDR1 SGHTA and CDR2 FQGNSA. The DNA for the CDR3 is TGTGCCAGCAGCCTCGTTCTAGCGGGAGTATTAAATGAGCAGTTCTTC. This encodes CASSLVLAGVLNEQFF.

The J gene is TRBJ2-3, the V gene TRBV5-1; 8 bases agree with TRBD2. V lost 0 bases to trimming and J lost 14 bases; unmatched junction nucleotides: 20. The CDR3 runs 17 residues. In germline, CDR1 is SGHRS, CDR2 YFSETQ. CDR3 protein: CASSLEWVVSGTPGPYF. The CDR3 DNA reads TGCGCCAGCAGCTTGGAATGGGTGGTTAGCGGGACACCCGGTCCGTATTTT.

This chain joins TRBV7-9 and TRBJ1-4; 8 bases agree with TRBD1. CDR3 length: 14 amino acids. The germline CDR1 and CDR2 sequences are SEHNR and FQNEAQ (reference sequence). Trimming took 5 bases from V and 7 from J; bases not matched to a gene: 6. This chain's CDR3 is CASSPRGRSEKLFF. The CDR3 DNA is TGTGCCAGCAGCCCCAGGGGGCGGAGTGAAAAACTGTTTTTT.

For the CDR3, the DNA is TGCGCCAGCAGCCAACAGGGCGCTGGAAACACCATATATTTT. Translating gives CASSQQGAGNTIYF. The chain links TRBV5-1 to TRBJ1-3, with D possibly matching TRBD1 (6 bases). Trimming pared 4 bases from V and 2 bases from J, leaving 10 bases between. The CDR3 loop spans 14 amino acids. CDR1 and CDR2 (germline): SGHRS, YFSETQ.

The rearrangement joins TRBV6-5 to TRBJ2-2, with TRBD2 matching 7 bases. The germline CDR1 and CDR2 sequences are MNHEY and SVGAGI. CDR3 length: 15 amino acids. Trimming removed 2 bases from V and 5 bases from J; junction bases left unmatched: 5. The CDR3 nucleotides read TGTGCCAGCAGTTACGGATCGGGGGGAACCGGGGAGCTGTTTTTT. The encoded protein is CASSYGSGGTGELFF.

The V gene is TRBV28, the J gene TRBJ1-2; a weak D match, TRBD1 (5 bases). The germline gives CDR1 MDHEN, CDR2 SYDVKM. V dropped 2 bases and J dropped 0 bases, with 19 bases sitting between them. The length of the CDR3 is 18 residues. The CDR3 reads CASSLGQGYSRANYGYTF. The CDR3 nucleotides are TGTGCCAGCAGTTTAGGTCAGGGTTATAGTAGGGCTAACTATGGCTACACCTTC.

The CDR3 nucleotides read TGTGCCAGCAGCTTAGGCTACTACGAGCAGTACTTC. Translating gives CASSLGYYEQYF. This rearrangement joins TRBV7-2 to TRBJ2-7; D gene unclear. Germline V gene data show CDR1 as SGHTA and CDR2 as FQGNSA. V was trimmed by 1 base and J by 3 bases, leaving 4 bases between them. The CDR3 totals 12 residues.

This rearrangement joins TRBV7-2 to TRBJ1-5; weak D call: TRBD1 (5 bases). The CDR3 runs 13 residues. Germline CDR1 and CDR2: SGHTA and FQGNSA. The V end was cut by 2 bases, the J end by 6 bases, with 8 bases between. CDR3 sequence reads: CASSLNQGQPQHF. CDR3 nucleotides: TGTGCCAGCAGCTTAAACCAGGGTCAGCCCCAGCATTTT. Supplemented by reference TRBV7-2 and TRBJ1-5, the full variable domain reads GAGVSQSPSNKVTEKGKDVELRCDPISGHTALYWYRQSLGQGLEFLIYFQGNSAPDKSGLPSDRFSAERTGGSVSTLTIQRTQQEDSAVYLCASSLNQGQPQHFGDGTRLSIL.

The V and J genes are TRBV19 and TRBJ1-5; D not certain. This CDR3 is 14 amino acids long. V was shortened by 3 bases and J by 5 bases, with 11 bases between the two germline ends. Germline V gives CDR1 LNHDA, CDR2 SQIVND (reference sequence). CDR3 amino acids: CASSIGPRDQPQHF. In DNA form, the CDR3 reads TGTGCCAGTAGTATTGGACCGAGGGATCAGCCCCAGCATTTT.

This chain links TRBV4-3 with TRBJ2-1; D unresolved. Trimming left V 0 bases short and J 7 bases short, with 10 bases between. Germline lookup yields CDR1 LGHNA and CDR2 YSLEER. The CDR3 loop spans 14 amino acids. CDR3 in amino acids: CASSQEEWANEQFF. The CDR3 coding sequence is TGCGCCAGCAGCCAAGAGGAGTGGGCAAATGAGCAGTTCTTC.

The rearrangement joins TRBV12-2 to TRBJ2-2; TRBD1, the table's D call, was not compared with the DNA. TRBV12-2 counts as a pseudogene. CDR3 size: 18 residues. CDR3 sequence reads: CASRFKAFRQGGTGELFF. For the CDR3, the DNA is TGTGCAAGTCGCTTTAAAGCGTTCCGGCAGGGTGGCACCGGGGAGCTGTTTTTT.

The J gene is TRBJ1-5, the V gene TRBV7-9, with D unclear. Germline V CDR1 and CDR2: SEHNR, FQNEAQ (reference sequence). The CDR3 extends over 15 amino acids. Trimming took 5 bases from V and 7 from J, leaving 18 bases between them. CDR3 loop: CASSPSGGREQPQHF. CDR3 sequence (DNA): TGTGCCAGCAGCCCCTCGGGAGGGCGGGAGCAGCCCCAGCATTTT.

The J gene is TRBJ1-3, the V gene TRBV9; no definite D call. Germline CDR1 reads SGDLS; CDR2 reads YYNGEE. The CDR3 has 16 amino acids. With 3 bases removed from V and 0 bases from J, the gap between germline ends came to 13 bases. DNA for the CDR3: TGTGCCAGCAGCGCAGACACAGTACCCTCTGGAAACACCATATATTTT. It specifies CASSADTVPSGNTIYF.

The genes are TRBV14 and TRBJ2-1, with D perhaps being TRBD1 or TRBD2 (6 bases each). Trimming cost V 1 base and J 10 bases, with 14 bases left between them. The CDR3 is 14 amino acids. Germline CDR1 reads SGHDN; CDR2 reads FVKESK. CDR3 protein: CASSQAWGAGEQFF. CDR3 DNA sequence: TGTGCCAGCAGCCAAGCGTGGGGGGCCGGGGAGCAGTTCTTC.

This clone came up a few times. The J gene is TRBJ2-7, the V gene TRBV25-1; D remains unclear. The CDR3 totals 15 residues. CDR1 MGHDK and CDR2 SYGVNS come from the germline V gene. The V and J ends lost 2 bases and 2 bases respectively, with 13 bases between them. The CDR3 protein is CASSEEEEATYEQYF. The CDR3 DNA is TGTGCCAGCAGTGAAGAGGAAGAGGCGACCTACGAGCAGTACTTC.

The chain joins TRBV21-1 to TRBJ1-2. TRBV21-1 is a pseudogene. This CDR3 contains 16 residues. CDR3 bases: TGTGCCAGCAGCAAATACCGACTCCCGGGCGACTATGGCTACACCTTC. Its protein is CASSKYRLPGDYGYTF.

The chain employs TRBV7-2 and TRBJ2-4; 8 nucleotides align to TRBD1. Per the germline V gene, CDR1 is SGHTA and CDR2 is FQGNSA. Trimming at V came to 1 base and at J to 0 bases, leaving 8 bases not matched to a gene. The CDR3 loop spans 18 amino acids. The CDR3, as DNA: TGTGCCAGCAGCTTAGAGCCTACAGGGGGATTAGCCAAAAACATTCAGTACTTC. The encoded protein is CASSLEPTGGLAKNIQYF.

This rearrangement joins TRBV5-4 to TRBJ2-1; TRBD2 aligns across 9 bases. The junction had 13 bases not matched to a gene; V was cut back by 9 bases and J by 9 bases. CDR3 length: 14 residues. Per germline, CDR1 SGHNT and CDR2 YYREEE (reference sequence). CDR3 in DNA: TGTGCCACCACACGAGGCGGGAGGGACGGTGAGCAGTTCTTC. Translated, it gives CATTRGGRDGEQFF.

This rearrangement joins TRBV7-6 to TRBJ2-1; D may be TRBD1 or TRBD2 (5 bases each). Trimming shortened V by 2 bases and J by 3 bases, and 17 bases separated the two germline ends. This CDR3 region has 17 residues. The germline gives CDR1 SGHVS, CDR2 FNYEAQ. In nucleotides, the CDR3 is TGTGCCAGCAGCTTAATCGAGTCGGGGCGAAACTACAATGAGCAGTTCTTC. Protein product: CASSLIESGRNYNEQFF.

The CDR3 coding sequence is TGTGCCAGCACCCCCTGGGGCCGGGATACGCAGTATTTT. Protein product: CASTPWGRDTQYF. The gene calls are TRBV25-1 and TRBJ2-3; maybe TRBD1 (5 bases). Trimming took 7 bases from V and 6 from J, leaving 14 bases between them. The V gene's germline CDR1 is MGHDK and CDR2 SYGVNS. The CDR3 totals 13 residues.

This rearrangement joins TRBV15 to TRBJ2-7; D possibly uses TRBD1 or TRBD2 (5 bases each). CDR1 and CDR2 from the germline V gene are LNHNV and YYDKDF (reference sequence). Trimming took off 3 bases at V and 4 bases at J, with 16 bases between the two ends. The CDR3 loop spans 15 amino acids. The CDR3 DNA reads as TGTGCCACCAGCAGGACCCTAGAGGGGCCATACGAGCAGTACTTC. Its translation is CATSRTLEGPYEQYF. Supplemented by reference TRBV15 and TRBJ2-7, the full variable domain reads DAMVIQNPRYQVTQFGKPVTLSCSQTLNHNVMYWYQQKSSQAPKLLFHYYDKDFNNEADTPDNFQSRRPNTSFCFLDIRSPGLGDTAMYLCATSRTLEGPYEQYFGPGTRLTVT.